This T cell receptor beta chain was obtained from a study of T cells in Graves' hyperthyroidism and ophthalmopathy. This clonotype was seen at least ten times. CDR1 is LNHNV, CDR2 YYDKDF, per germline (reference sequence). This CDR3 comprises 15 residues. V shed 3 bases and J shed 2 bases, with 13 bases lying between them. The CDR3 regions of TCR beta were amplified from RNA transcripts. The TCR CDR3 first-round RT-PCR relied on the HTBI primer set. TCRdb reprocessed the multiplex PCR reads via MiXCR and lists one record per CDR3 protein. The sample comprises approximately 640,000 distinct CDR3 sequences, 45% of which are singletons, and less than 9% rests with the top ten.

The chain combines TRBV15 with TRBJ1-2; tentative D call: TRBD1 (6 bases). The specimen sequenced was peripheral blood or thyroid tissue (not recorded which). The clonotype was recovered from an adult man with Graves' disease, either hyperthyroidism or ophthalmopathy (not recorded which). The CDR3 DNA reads TGTGCCACCAGCAGCGCCACGGACAGAAACTATGGCTACACCTTC. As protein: CATSSATDRNYGYTF.